The rows below give T cell receptor beta chains drawn from one sample of a study of blood T cell repertoires in COVID-19. Generated by immunoSEQ multiplex PCR, the TCRdb table keeps only in-frame clones and is missing some. The sample yields over 200,000 clones, about 89% seen once. What was sequenced was PBMCs or T cells enriched from blood (not recorded which). All receptors derive from a man aged 40-55 years who had recovered from COVID-19. Both conserved end residues are part of each CDR3. D genes are given only for firm matches. Clone size is given for some rows only: seen once, a few or many times, or a class if the clone is expanded.

-	-	15	TRBV10-3	TRBJ2-3	TGTGCCATCAGTGAGGGCAGGGGAAGCACAGATACGCAGTATTTT	CAISEGRGSTDTQYF
-	-	14	TRBV7-2	TRBJ1-5	TGTGCCAGCAGCCTGACAGACCCAAGGTGGCCCCAGCATTTT	CASSLTDPRWPQHF
TRBD2	few	16	TRBV5-1	TRBJ2-5	TGCGCCAGCAGCTTGGTTCAGCGGGGGGGCCGAGAGACCCAGTACTTC	CASSLVQRGGRETQYF
-	-	16	TRBV9	TRBJ2-3	TGTGCCAGCAGCGTAGCTACGGTTCAGGGCACAGATACGCAGTATTTT	CASSVATVQGTDTQYF
-	-	14	TRBV5-8	TRBJ2-7	TGTGCCAGCAGCTTGGACCCTCTAAGATACGAGCAGTACTTC	CASSLDPLRYEQYF
-	-	15	TRBV3-1/TRBV3-2	TRBJ1-2	TGTGCCAGCAGCCAAGATTCCGTCAGTAACTATGGCTACACCTTC	CASSQDSVSNYGYTF
-	few	15	TRBV30	TRBJ2-1	TGTGCCTGGAGTGCCAGACGGACGGGGTACAATGAGCAGTTCTTC	CAWSARRTGYNEQFF
TRBD1	-	16	TRBV10-3	TRBJ1-2	TGTGCCATCCCCAGGGACAGCACCGGGGTTAACTATGGCTACACCTTC	CAIPRDSTGVNYGYTF
TRBD2	-	15	TRBV2	TRBJ2-1	TGTGCCAGCAGCGGACTTAGCGGGATAAACAATGAGCAGTTCTTC	CASSGLSGINNEQFF
-	-	14	TRBV27	TRBJ2-1	TGTGCCAGCACAGGGCGGAATTCCTACAATGAGCAGTTCTTC	CASTGRNSYNEQFF
-	-	14	TRBV4-3	TRBJ2-5	TGCGCCAGCAGCCAAGATCCCTTCTTAGCGACCCAGTACTTC	CASSQDPFLATQYF